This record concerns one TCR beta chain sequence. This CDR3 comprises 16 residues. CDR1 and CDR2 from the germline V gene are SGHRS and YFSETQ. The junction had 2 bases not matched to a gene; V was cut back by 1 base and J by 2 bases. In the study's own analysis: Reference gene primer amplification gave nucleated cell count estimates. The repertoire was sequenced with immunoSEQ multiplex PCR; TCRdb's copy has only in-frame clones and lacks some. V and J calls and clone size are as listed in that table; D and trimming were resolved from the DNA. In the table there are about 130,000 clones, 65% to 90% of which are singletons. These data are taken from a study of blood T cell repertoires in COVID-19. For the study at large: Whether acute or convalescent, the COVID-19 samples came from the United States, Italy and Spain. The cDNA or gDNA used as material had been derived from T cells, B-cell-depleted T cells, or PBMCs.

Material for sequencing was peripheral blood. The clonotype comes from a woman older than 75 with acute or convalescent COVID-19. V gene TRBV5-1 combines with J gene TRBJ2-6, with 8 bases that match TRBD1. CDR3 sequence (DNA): TGCGCCAGCAGCTTGTCCAGGGGGCCTGGGGCCAACGTCCTGACTTTC. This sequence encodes CASSLSRGPGANVLTF. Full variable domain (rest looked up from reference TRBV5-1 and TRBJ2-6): KAGVTQTPRYLIKTRGQQVTLSCSPISGHRSVSWYQQTPGQGLQFLFEYFSETQRNKGNFPGRFSGRQFSNSRSEMNVSTLELGDSALYLCASSLSRGPGANVLTFGAGSRLTVL.